This T cell receptor beta chain comes out of a study of blood T cell repertoires in COVID-19. In the study overall: Samples of COVID-19 (acute and convalescent) were obtained from the United States, Italy and Spain. Sources were T cells, B-cell-depleted T cells, or PBMCs; the material itself was cDNA or gDNA.

Per the original methods: Cell counts per sample came from amplifying reference gene primers. Assay used: immunoSEQ multiplex PCR; TCRdb lists only in-frame clones, some missing. The DNA gave D and trimming, while V, J and clone size come from that table. The data hold under 150,000 clones, with 75% to 90% observed a single time. The sequence derives from a woman between 45 and 60 years old with acute or convalescent COVID-19. The specimen was peripheral blood.

The CDR3 reads CASSLLNSPLHF. DNA of the CDR3: TGTGCCAGCTCACTCCTTAATTCACCCCTCCACTTT. This rearrangement joins TRBV18 to TRBJ1-6; D remains ambiguous. The length of the CDR3 is 12 residues. Trimming removed 4 bases from V and 6 bases from J, with 4 bases in between. Germline values: CDR1 KGHSH, CDR2 LQKENI. Filled out from reference TRBV18 and TRBJ1-6, the complete variable domain reads NAGVMQNPRHLVRRRGQEARLRCSPMKGHSHVYWYRQLPEEGLKFMVYLQKENIIDESGMPKERFSAEFPKEGPSILRIQQVVRGDSAAYFCASSLLNSPLHFGNGTRLTVT.